The 10 T cell receptor beta chains presented below share a single source sample, sequenced in a study of blood T cells in healthy people across ages. Primed by a sample-barcoded 5' primer and a J-beta primer mix, a second PCR proceeded for 7 to 11 cycles. In TCRdb, the 5' RACE reads were re-called with MiXCR into one record per CDR3 protein. The sample records roughly 800,000 distinct CDR3 sequences, around 25% being singletons. The same sample was also used in a study of T cells of mothers and their children.

Sequencing input: blood. The source of these receptors is a boy between 10 and 17 years old in good health.

The CDR3 bases are TGCAGCGTTGCGCCGGACAGCCAAGAGACCCAGTACTTC. Protein sequence: CSVAPDSQETQYF. The gene calls are TRBV29-1 and TRBJ2-5, with D perhaps TRBD1 (6 bases). The CDR3 runs 13 residues. The V gene lost 4 bases and the J gene lost 1 base, with 10 bases spanning the gap. Germline V gives CDR1 SQVTM, CDR2 ANQGSEA.

In this sample, this clonotype turned up a few times. This rearrangement joins TRBV7-2 to TRBJ2-5, with 12 bases that match TRBD2. The germline CDR1 and CDR2 sequences are SGHTA and FQGNSA. This CDR3 has 16 residues. J was trimmed by 6 bases and V by 1 base; bases with no gene match: 6. The CDR3, as DNA: TGTGCCAGCAGCTTAGAGATCCTAGCGGGAGGGAAGACCCAGTACTTC. Its protein is CASSLEILAGGKTQYF.

The gene calls are TRBV3-1 and TRBJ1-5; tentatively, D is TRBD1 (6 bases). The CDR3 spans 14 residues. V lost 1 base and J lost 7, with 11 bases in between. Germline V lookup: CDR1 LGHDT, CDR2 YNNKEL (reference sequence). The CDR3 DNA reads as TGTGCCAGCAGCCAAGCAGGGGCTGGGCAGCCCCAGCATTTT. Residues: CASSQAGAGQPQHF.

The rearrangement uses TRBV6-6 and TRBJ2-1; TRBD1 agrees at 10 bases. Germline CDR1 MNHNY, CDR2 SVGAGI (reference sequence). V gave up 1 base and J gave up 9 bases; unmatched junction bases: 3. The CDR3 spans 14 residues. This CDR3 is CASSYLTGGGEQFF. CDR3 sequence (DNA): TGTGCCAGCAGTTACTTGACAGGGGGCGGTGAGCAGTTCTTC.

The chain has TRBV18 and TRBJ1-4; D gene ambiguous. This CDR3 is 13 amino acids long. In germline, CDR1 is KGHSH, CDR2 LQKENI. Trimming removed 5 bases from V and 5 bases from J, with 9 bases in between. In nucleotides, the CDR3 is TGTGCCAGCTCAAATGGGCGAAATGAAAAACTGTTTTTT. Translated: CASSNGRNEKLFF.

This sequence joins TRBV18 and TRBJ2-3; the D is unclear. This CDR3 is built from 16 residues. CDR1 and CDR2 (germline): KGHSH, LQKENI. V lost 1 base and J 2 bases, leaving 13 bases between the germline ends. CDR3 nucleotides: TGTGCCAGCTCACCACGTCGGAGACTTAACACAGATACGCAGTATTTT. It encodes CASSPRRRLNTDTQYF.

This sequence joins TRBV4-2 and TRBJ1-2; tentative D call: TRBD1 (5 bases). V was shortened by 4 bases and J by 8 bases, with 17 bases between the two germline ends. Germline assignment: CDR1 LGHNA and CDR2 YNFKEQ. The CDR3 spans 14 residues. CDR3 in DNA: TGTGCCAGCAGCCCGGGACGGCTTCTATGGGGCTACACCTTC. Protein: CASSPGRLLWGYTF.

This clonotype was seen just once. The V gene is TRBV19, the J gene TRBJ2-2, with 10 bases lining up with TRBD1. Germline V CDR1 and CDR2: LNHDA, SQIVND (reference sequence). J lost 3 bases, V lost 9 bases, and 10 bases had no gene match. The CDR3 has 16 amino acids. CDR3 amino acids: CASTDRDRGYTGELFF. DNA for the CDR3: TGTGCCAGCACCGACCGGGACAGGGGTTACACCGGGGAGCTGTTTTTT.

V and J are TRBV7-2 and TRBJ1-2; D is undetermined. There are 15 residues in the CDR3. The V end lost 5 bases, the J end lost 4 bases, and 17 bases lay between the germline ends. Germline loops: CDR1 SGHTA, CDR2 FQGNSA. CDR3 DNA: TGTGCCAGCAGCCTAAATCAAGGGATGGGCTATGGCTACACCTTC. This codes for CASSLNQGMGYGYTF.

V usage is TRBV5-1 and J usage is TRBJ2-1; 8 bases are shared with TRBD1. This CDR3 is built from 18 residues. J was trimmed by 0 bases and V by 4 bases; bases with no gene match: 12. Germline values: CDR1 SGHRS, CDR2 YFSETQ. In DNA, the CDR3 is TGCGCCAGCAGCGGCGGCAAAACAGGGGGAGGCTCCTACAATGAGCAGTTCTTC. This encodes CASSGGKTGGGSYNEQFF.